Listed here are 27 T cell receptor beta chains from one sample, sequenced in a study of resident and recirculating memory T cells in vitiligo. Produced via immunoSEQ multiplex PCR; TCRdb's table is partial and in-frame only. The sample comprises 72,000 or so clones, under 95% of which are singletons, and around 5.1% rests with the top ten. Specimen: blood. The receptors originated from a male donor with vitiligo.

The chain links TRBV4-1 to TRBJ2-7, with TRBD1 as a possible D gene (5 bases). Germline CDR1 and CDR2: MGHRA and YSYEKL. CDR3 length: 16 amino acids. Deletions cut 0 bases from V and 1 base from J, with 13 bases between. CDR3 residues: CASSQDDNSGSYEQYF. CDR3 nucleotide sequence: TGCGCCAGCAGCCAAGACGACAATTCAGGGTCCTACGAGCAGTACTTC.

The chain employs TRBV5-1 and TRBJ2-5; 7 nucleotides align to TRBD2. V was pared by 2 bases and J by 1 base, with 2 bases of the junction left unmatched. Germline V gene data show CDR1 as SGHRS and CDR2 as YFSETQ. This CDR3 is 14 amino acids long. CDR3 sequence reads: CASSLTSAQETQYF. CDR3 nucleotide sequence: TGCGCCAGCAGCTTAACTAGCGCCCAAGAGACCCAGTACTTC.

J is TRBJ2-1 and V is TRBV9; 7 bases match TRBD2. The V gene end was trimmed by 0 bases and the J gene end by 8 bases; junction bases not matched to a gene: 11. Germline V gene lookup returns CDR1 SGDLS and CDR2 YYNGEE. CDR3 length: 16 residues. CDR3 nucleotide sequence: TGTGCCAGCAGCGTAGTTGGGGGGAGGGCAATGTATGAGCAGTTCTTC. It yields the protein CASSVVGGRAMYEQFF.

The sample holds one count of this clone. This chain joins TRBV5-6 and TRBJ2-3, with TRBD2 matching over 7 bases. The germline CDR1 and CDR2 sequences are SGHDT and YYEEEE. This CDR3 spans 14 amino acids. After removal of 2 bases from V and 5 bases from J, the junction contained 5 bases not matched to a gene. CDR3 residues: CASSFRGGGDTQYF. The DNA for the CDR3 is TGTGCCAGCAGCTTTCGTGGCGGGGGAGATACGCAGTATTTT.

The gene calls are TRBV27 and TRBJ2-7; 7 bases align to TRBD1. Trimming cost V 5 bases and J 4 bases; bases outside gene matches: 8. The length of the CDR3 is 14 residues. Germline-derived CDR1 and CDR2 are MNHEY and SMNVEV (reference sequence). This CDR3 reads CASSGAGTVYEQYF. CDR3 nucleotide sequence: TGTGCCAGCAGTGGGGCCGGGACAGTGTACGAGCAGTACTTC.

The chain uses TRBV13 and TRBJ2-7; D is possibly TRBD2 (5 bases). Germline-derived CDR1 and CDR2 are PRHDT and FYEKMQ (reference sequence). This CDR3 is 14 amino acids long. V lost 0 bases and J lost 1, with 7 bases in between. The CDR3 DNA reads TGTGCCAGCAGCTTAGGAGCGGATTCCTACGAGCAGTACTTC. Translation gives CASSLGADSYEQYF.

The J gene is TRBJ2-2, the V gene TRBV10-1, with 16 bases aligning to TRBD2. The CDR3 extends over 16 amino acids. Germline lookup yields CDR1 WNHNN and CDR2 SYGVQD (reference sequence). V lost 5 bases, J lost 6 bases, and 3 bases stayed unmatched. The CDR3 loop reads CASSSGTSGRAGELFF. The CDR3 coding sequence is TGCGCCAGCAGTAGCGGGACTAGCGGGAGGGCCGGGGAGCTGTTTTTT.

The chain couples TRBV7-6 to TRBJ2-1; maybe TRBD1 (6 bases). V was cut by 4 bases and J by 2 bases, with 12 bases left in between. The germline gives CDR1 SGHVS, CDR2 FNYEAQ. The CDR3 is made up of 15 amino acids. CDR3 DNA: TGTGCCAGCAGCTCGCCAGGGGCCGCCTACAATGAGCAGTTCTTC. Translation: CASSSPGAAYNEQFF.

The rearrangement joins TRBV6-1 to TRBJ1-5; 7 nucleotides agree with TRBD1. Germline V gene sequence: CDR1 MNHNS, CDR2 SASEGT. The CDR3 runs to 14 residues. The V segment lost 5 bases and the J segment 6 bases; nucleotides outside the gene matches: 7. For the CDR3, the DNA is TGTGCCAGCAGTCTACAGGGGTTGGGTCAGCCCCAGCATTTT. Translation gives CASSLQGLGQPQHF.

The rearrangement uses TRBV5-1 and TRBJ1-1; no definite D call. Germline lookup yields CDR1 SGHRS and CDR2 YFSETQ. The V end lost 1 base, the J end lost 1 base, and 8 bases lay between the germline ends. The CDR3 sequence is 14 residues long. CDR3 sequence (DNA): TGCGCCAGCAGCTTGAGAGCGACGAACACTGAAGCTTTCTTT. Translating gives CASSLRATNTEAFF.

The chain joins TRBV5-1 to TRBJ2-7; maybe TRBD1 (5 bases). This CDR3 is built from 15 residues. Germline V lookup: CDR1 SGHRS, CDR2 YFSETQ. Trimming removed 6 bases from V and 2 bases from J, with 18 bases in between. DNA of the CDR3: TGCGCCAGCACCCCCTCCGCAGGGCTGACCTACGAGCAGTACTTC. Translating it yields CASTPSAGLTYEQYF. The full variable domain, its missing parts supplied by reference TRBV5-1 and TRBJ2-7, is KAGVTQTPRYLIKTRGQQVTLSCSPISGHRSVSWYQQTPGQGLQFLFEYFSETQRNKGNFPGRFSGRQFSNSRSEMNVSTLELGDSALYLCASTPSAGLTYEQYFGPGTRLTVT.

In nucleotides, the CDR3 is TGTGCCAGCAGTCGACAGGGGGCGCGTGAGCAGTTCTTC. Encoded protein: CASSRQGAREQFF. The chain joins TRBV27 to TRBJ2-1, with 10 bases identical to TRBD1. Germline CDR1 is MNHEY and CDR2 is SMNVEV (reference sequence). CDR3 size: 13 residues. J lost 9 bases, V lost 5 bases, and 4 bases had no gene match.

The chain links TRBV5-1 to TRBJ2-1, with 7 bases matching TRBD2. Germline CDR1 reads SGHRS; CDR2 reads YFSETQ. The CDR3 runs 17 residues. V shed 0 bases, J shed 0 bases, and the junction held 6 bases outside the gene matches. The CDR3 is CASSLAGRTSSYNEQFF. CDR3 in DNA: TGCGCCAGCAGCTTGGCCGGGAGGACCAGCTCCTACAATGAGCAGTTCTTC.

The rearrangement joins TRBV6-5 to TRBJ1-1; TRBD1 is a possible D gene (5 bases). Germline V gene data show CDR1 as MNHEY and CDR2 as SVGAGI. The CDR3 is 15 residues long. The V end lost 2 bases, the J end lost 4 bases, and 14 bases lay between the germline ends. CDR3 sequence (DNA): TGTGCCAGCAGTTACGGTGGGGCGCAGGGCACTGAAGCTTTCTTT. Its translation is CASSYGGAQGTEAFF.

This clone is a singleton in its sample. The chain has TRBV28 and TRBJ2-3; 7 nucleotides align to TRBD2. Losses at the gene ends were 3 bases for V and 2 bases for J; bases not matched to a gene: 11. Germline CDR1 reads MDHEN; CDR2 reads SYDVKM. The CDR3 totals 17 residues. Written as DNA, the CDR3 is TGTGCCAGCAGTTTTCAGAGAGGGAGGGACCTCACAGATACGCAGTATTTT. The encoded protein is CASSFQRGRDLTDTQYF.

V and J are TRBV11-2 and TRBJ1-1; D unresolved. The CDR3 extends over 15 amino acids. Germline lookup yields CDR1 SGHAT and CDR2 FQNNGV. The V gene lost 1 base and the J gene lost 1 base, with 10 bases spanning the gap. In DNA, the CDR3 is TGTGCCAGCAGCTTAGGGCGGGGATCGAACACTGAAGCTTTCTTT. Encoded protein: CASSLGRGSNTEAFF.

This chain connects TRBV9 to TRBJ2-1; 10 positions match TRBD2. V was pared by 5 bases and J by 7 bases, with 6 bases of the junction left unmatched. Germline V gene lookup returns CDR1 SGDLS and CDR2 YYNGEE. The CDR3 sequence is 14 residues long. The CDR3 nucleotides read TGTGCCAGCAGAGCGGGAGGGTTAAAGAATGAGCAGTTCTTC. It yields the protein CASRAGGLKNEQFF.

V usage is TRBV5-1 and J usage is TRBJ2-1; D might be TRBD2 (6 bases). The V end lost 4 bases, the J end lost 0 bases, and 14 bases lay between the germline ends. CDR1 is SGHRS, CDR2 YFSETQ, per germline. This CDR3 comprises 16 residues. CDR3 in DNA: TGCGCCAGCAGCGGCCCGGGAGTTAGCTCCTACAATGAGCAGTTCTTC. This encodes CASSGPGVSSYNEQFF. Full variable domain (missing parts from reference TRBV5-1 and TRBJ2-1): KAGVTQTPRYLIKTRGQQVTLSCSPISGHRSVSWYQQTPGQGLQFLFEYFSETQRNKGNFPGRFSGRQFSNSRSEMNVSTLELGDSALYLCASSGPGVSSYNEQFFGPGTRLTVL.

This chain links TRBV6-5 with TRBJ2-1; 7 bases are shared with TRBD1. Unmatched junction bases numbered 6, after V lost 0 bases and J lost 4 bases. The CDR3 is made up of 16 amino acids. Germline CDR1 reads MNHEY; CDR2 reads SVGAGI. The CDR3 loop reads CASSYSGTDPYNEQFF. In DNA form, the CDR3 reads TGTGCCAGCAGTTACTCCGGGACAGACCCATACAATGAGCAGTTCTTC.

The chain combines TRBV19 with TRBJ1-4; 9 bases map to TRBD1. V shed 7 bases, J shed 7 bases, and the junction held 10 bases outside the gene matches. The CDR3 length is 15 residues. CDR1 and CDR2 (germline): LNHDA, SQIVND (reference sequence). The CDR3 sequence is CASTTRDRVFEKLFF. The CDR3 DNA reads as TGTGCCAGTACGACCCGGGACAGGGTTTTTGAAAAACTGTTTTTT.

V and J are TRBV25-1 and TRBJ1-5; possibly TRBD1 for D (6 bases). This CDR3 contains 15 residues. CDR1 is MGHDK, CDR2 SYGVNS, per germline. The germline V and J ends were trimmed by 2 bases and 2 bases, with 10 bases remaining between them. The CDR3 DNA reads TGTGCCAGCAGTGAACCGGGGGGCGGCAATCAGCCCCAGCATTTT. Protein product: CASSEPGGGNQPQHF.

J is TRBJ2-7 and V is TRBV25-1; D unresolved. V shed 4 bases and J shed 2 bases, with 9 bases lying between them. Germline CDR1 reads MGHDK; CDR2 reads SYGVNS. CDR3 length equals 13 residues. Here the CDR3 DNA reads TGTGCCAGCAGTGTGACACCTACCTACGAGCAGTACTTC. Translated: CASSVTPTYEQYF.

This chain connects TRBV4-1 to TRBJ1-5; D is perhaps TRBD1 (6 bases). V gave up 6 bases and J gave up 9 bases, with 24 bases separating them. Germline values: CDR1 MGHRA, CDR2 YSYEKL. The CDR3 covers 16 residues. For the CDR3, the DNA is TGCGCCAGCAGTCGTAAAGGACAGCGGTCGGTGGGGCCCCAGCATTTT. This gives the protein CASSRKGQRSVGPQHF.

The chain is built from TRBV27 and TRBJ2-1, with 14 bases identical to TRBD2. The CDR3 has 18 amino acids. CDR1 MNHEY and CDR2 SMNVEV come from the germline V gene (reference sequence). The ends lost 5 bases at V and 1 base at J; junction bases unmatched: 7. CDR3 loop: CASSPGTSGSYSYNEQFF. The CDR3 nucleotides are TGTGCCAGCAGTCCCGGGACTAGCGGGAGTTATTCCTACAATGAGCAGTTCTTC.

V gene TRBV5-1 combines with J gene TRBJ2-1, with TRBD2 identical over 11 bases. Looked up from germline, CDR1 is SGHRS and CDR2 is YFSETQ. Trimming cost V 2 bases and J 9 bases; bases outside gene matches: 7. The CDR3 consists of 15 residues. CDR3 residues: CASSFLAGGPTEQFF. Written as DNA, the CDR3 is TGCGCCAGCAGCTTCCTAGCGGGAGGCCCCACTGAGCAGTTCTTC.

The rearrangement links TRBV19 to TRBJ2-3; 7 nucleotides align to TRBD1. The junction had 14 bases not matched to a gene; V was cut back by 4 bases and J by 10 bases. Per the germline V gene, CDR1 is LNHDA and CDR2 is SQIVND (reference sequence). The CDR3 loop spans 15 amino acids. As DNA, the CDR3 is TGTGCCAGTAGTACTTATAGCGACAGGGTAGGTGCGCAGTATTTT. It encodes CASSTYSDRVGAQYF.

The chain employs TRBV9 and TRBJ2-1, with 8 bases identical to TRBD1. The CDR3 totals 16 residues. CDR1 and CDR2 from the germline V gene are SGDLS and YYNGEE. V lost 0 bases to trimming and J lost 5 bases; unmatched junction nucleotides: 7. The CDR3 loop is CASSVGSQGANNEQFF. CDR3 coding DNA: TGTGCCAGCAGCGTAGGGAGCCAGGGGGCCAACAATGAGCAGTTCTTC.